Below, 30 T cell receptor beta chains from the same sample are listed, as sequenced in a study of CD8+CD57+ T cells in acquired aplastic anemia. Both TCR beta VDJ combination and CDR3 sequence profiling were carried out. Genomic DNA was the template for this profiling. TCRdb reprocessed the reads via MiXCR and lists one record per CDR3 protein. The sample holds 400,000 to 450,000 distinct CDR3 sequences, just under 70% seen once. The sample was sorted CD4+, CD8+, or CD8+CD57+ T cells (not recorded which) from PBMCs. These receptors originate from a human donor in good health, serving as a control.

With respect to this clonotype: A read error is likely, as this CDR3 ends without the conserved phenylalanine or tryptophan. This chain joins TRBV2 and TRBJ1-1, with unresolved D. The CDR3 is 13 residues long. The germline V gene encodes CDR1 SNHLY and CDR2 FYNNEI. CDR3 sequence (DNA): TGTGCCAGCAGTGTAGGGCAGAAAACTGCAGCTTTCATT. Protein product: CASSVGQKTAAFI.

The chain couples TRBV7-3 to TRBJ1-1; D call uncertain. Germline-derived CDR1 and CDR2 are SGHTA and FQGTGA. The germline V and J ends were trimmed by 3 bases and 10 bases, with 15 bases remaining between them. There are 13 residues in the CDR3. The CDR3 reads CASSLALGRGAFF. Here the CDR3 DNA reads TGTGCCAGCAGCTTGGCACTTGGGCGTGGAGCTTTCTTT.

The CDR3 loop reads CASPRPIEQQYF. CDR3 nucleotide sequence: TGTGCCAGCCCGAGACCGATCGAACAGCAGTACTTC. The rearrangement joins TRBV11-3 to TRBJ2-7; D is unresolved. With 8 bases removed from V and 8 bases from J, the gap between germline ends came to 16 bases. The CDR3 spans 12 residues. In germline, CDR1 is SGHNT, CDR2 YENEEA.

The chain recombines TRBV6-4 with TRBJ2-1; the D is unclear. Trimming stripped 2 bases from V and 0 bases from J, with 8 bases between. The CDR3 spans 15 residues. In germline, CDR1 is MRHNA, CDR2 SNTAGT. CDR3 coding DNA: TGTGCCAGCAGTGACAGGGCCGACTCCTACAATGAGCAGTTCTTC. This codes for CASSDRADSYNEQFF.

As to this clonotype: This CDR3 fails to terminate in the conserved phenylalanine or tryptophan, so it likely reflects a read error. This chain uses TRBV2 with TRBJ1-6; a weak D match, TRBD1 (5 bases). The CDR3 consists of 14 residues. V lost 5 bases, J lost 13 bases, and 18 bases lay in between. Germline V gene sequence: CDR1 SNHLY, CDR2 FYNNEI. Written as DNA, the CDR3 is TGTGCCAGCAGTCTGGCCACAGGAACTGGCCCCCTCCACCTT. Amino acid sequence: CASSLATGTGPLHL.

In its sample, this clonotype was seen a few times. J is TRBJ1-4 and V is TRBV9, with TRBD1 as a possible D gene (5 bases). Germline V gives CDR1 SGDLS, CDR2 YYNGEE. The CDR3 consists of 17 residues. With 2 bases removed from V and 8 bases from J, the gap between germline ends came to 22 bases. The CDR3 region has the DNA TGTGCCAGCAGCGTCAATTATGGGGGGGACGGAAAAGAAAAACTGTTTTTT. It encodes CASSVNYGGDGKEKLFF.

In regard to this clonotype: As the CDR3 is not closed by the conserved phenylalanine or tryptophan, this likely results from a read error. This chain joins TRBV7-3 and TRBJ2-7; 10 bases line up with TRBD1. The CDR3 consists of 16 residues. Per the germline V gene, CDR1 is SGHTA and CDR2 is FQGTGA. The CDR3 protein is CASSSSPRTGGYVQYL. The CDR3 DNA reads TGTGCCAGCAGCTCCAGCCCGAGGACAGGGGGATACGTGCAGTACCTC.

The V and J genes are TRBV6-5 and TRBJ1-3; D ambiguous. The CDR3 has 15 residues. The V end lost 4 bases, the J end lost 0 bases, and 10 bases lay between the germline ends. The germline gives CDR1 MNHEY, CDR2 SVGAGI. CDR3 amino acids: CASSSSESSGNTIYF. CDR3 coding DNA: TGTGCCAGCAGTTCCTCCGAAAGCTCTGGAAACACCATATATTTT.

The gene calls are TRBV6-5 and TRBJ1-2, with D possibly being TRBD1 (6 bases). The CDR3 totals 14 residues. Germline CDR1 is MNHEY and CDR2 is SVGAGI. The germline V and J ends were trimmed by 5 bases and 5 bases, with 15 bases remaining between them. CDR3 protein: CASSRGAVSYGYTF. CDR3 DNA sequence: TGTGCCAGCAGTCGGGGGGCCGTTTCGTATGGCTACACCTTC.

This clonotype was seen only a few times. A much more abundant neighbour one base away suggests this may be a read error. V gene TRBV7-2 combines with J gene TRBJ2-2, with D maybe TRBD2 (5 bases). The CDR3 runs to 16 residues. Per germline, CDR1 SGHTA and CDR2 FQGNSA. The CDR3 coding sequence is TGTGCCAGCAGCTTAGTACCCATCCCGAACACCGGGGAGCTGCTTTTT. This sequence encodes CASSLVPIPNTGELLF. Full variable domain (remainder filled in from reference TRBV7-2 and TRBJ2-2): GAGVSQSPSNKVTEKGKDVELRCDPISGHTALYWYRQSLGQGLEFLIYFQGNSAPDKSGLPSDRFSAERTGGSVSTLTIQRTQQEDSAVYLCASSLVPIPNTGELLFGEGSRLTVL.

The chain joins TRBV5-6 to TRBJ1-2, with D maybe TRBD1 (6 bases). The germline V gene encodes CDR1 SGHDT and CDR2 YYEEEE. V was pared by 1 base and J by 1 base, with 8 bases between. The CDR3 length is 14 residues. DNA of the CDR3: TGTGCCAGCAGCTTGCGGGACATTAACTATGGCTACACCTTC. Its translation is CASSLRDINYGYTF.

This clonotype has more than one count but fewer than ten. A much larger clone lies one base from this, so it may be a read error. The rearrangement joins TRBV30 to TRBJ1-1; no reliable D call. The V gene lost 3 bases and the J gene lost 1 base, with 9 bases spanning the gap. Germline CDR1 and CDR2: GTSNPN and SVGIG (reference sequence). This CDR3 region has 13 residues. The CDR3 coding sequence is TGTGCCTGGAGGGTGGACCCGAACACTGAAGCTTTCTTT. Its translation is CAWRVDPNTEAFF. The variable domain in full, completed from reference TRBV30 and TRBJ1-1, reads SQTIHQWPATLVQPVGSPLSLECTVEGTSNPNLYWYRQAAGRGLQLLFYSVGIGQISSEVPQNLSASRPQDRQFILSSKKLLLSDSGFYLCAWRVDPNTEAFFGQGTRLTVV.

This chain connects TRBV19 to TRBJ2-5; the match to TRBD1 covers 9 bases. Germline trimming cut 10 bases from V and 14 bases from J; bases unmatched to any gene: 26. The CDR3 has 16 amino acids. Per germline, CDR1 LNHDA and CDR2 SQIVND (reference sequence). In DNA form, the CDR3 reads TGTGCCACCAGCAGAGGGGGGACAGGGCCTGGGGAGACCAAATACTTC. Protein: CATSRGGTGPGETKYF.

This clonotype was seen a single time. Without the conserved terminal phenylalanine or tryptophan, this CDR3 likely stems from a read error. It is unclear where the CDR3 begins or ends on the DNA, so no DNA is shown, and the CDR3 is as TCRdb lists it. The chain carries TRBV7-9 and TRBJ2-7. The CDR3 is made up of 13 amino acids, end residues included. Germline V CDR1 and CDR2: SEHNR, FQNEAQ (reference sequence). CDR3 residues: CASSLRAHEQYFG.

This clonotype came up many times. This sequence joins TRBV12-3 or TRBV12-4 and TRBJ1-2; no firm D call. Trimming took 6 bases from V and 8 from J, leaving 13 bases between them. The CDR3 has 12 amino acids. The CDR3 reads CASSRIQGGYTF. CDR3 sequence (DNA): TGTGCCAGCAGCCGGATACAAGGAGGCTACACCTTC.

On this clonotype itself: The CDR3 does not end in the conserved phenylalanine or tryptophan, so this is likely a read error. It is unclear where the CDR3 begins or ends on the DNA, so no DNA is shown, and the CDR3 is as TCRdb lists it. This chain uses TRBV15 with TRBJ1-2; the table assigns TRBD1, which was not confirmed against the DNA. The CDR3 spans 16 amino acids, including both terminal residues. Germline-derived CDR1 and CDR2 are LNHNV and YYDKDF (reference sequence). The CDR3 is CATSRVGVGGGHGETL.

As for this clonotype: Likely a read error: the CDR3 ends without its conserved phenylalanine or tryptophan. The gene calls are TRBV7-7 and TRBJ2-7; no firm D call. The CDR3 is 11 residues long. V was clipped by 5 bases and J by 8 bases, with 10 bases between them. CDR1 SSHAT and CDR2 FNYEAQ come from the germline V gene (reference sequence). The CDR3 DNA is TGTGCCAGCAGCCCCCTGGACCAGCAGTACATC. This sequence encodes CASSPLDQQYI.

This clonotype was seen only a few times. V gene TRBV11-2 combines with J gene TRBJ1-2, with a possible D match to TRBD1 (6 bases). Germline V gene data show CDR1 as SGHAT and CDR2 as FQNNGV. The CDR3 sequence is 13 residues long. Trimming cost V 5 bases and J 6 bases, with 13 bases left between them. The chain's CDR3 is CASSDTGNDGYTF. Written as DNA, the CDR3 is TGTGCCAGCAGCGACACAGGGAATGATGGCTACACCTTC.

V and J are TRBV7-2 and TRBJ1-2, with a possible D match to TRBD1 (5 bases). The CDR3 runs 15 residues. Trimming removed 0 bases from V and 12 bases from J, with 20 bases in between. The germline V gene has CDR1 SGHTA and CDR2 FQGNSA. CDR3 sequence reads: CASSLARSGGYYNTF. DNA of the CDR3: TGTGCCAGCAGCTTAGCCAGGAGCGGGGGGTATTACAACACCTTC.

The V call is TRBV7-9, the J call TRBJ2-7, with unresolved D. Germline-derived CDR1 and CDR2 are SEHNR and FQNEAQ (reference sequence). The CDR3 loop spans 13 amino acids. V dropped 7 bases and J dropped 7 bases, with 17 bases sitting between them. For the CDR3, the DNA is TGTGCCAGCAACTACGGTGAGAACAATGAGCAGTACTTC. It translates to CASNYGENNEQYF. Using reference TRBV7-9 and TRBJ2-7 for the parts outside the CDR3, the full variable domain is DTGVSQNPRHKITKRGQNVTFRCDPISEHNRLYWYRQTLGQGPEFLTYFQNEAQLEKSRLLSDRFSAERPKGSFSTLEIQRTEQGDSAMYLCASNYGENNEQYFGPGTRLTVT.

With regard to this clonotype: At one end, the junction sequence differs from germline, possibly due to a read error. V is TRBV3-1 and J is TRBJ1-4; D ambiguous. Germline CDR1 LGHDT, CDR2 YNNKEL (reference sequence). The CDR3 covers 15 residues. Here the CDR3 DNA reads TGTGCCAGCAGCCAAGAGGCAGTACCTAATGAAAGACTGTTCTTT. It is translated as CASSQEAVPNERLFF.

Of note for this clonotype: Since a much larger clone is just one base distant, this may be a read error. The chain has TRBV9 and TRBJ1-2; D gene ambiguous. There are 13 residues in the CDR3. Germline V lookup: CDR1 SGDLS, CDR2 YYNGEE. The CDR3 here is CASSQDGGPQLAF. CDR3 in DNA: TGTGCCAGCAGCCAAGATGGCGGGCCCCAACTAGCCTTC.

This clonotype was counted ten times or more. The V call is TRBV6-6, the J call TRBJ2-7; TRBD1 matches 8 bases. Germline CDR1 is MNHNY and CDR2 is SVGAGI (reference sequence). CDR3 length: 16 residues. With 0 bases clipped from V and 2 bases from J, the junction kept 6 bases outside the gene matches. This CDR3 is CASSYSTGAQPYEQYF. The CDR3, as DNA: TGTGCCAGCAGTTACTCGACAGGGGCTCAACCCTACGAGCAGTACTTC.

This clonotype was detected a few times. The chain links TRBV19 to TRBJ1-6; 9 nucleotides align to TRBD1. V gave up 6 bases and J gave up 9 bases; unmatched junction bases: 6. Germline CDR1 reads LNHDA; CDR2 reads SQIVND (reference sequence). This CDR3 is built from 14 residues. This chain's CDR3 is CASSKQGASSPLHF. The DNA of the CDR3 is TGTGCCAGTAGCAAACAGGGGGCAAGTTCACCCCTCCACTTT.

At least ten counts were recorded for this clonotype. The junction differs from germline at one of its ends, possibly a read error. J is TRBJ2-5 and V is TRBV9; 9 bases align to TRBD2. The length of the CDR3 is 15 residues. In germline, CDR1 is SGDLS, CDR2 YYNGEE. The CDR3 DNA is TGCGCCAGCAGCCCGACAGGGCTAGCGGGGGAGACCCAGTACTTC. Translation: CASSPTGLAGETQYF.

Worth noting for this clonotype: This is likely a read error, given that the CDR3 carries no conserved phenylalanine or tryptophan at its end. It is unclear where the CDR3 begins or ends on the DNA, so no DNA is shown, and the CDR3 is as TCRdb lists it. The gene calls are TRBV2 and TRBJ2-5; the D call of TRBD1 is as the table states it, not checked on the DNA. The CDR3 spans 16 amino acids, including both terminal residues. Per the germline V gene, CDR1 is SNHLY and CDR2 is FYNNEI. The CDR3 sequence is CASSLVVQGVDGYTFG.

This chain connects TRBV2 to TRBJ1-6; D is uncertain. The CDR3 loop spans 15 amino acids. Germline V gives CDR1 SNHLY, CDR2 FYNNEI. Trimming left V 2 bases short and J 7 bases short, with 12 bases between. The CDR3 nucleotides are TGTGCCAGCAGTGAATGGCCAGGAGGCAATTCACCCCTCCACTTT. It encodes CASSEWPGGNSPLHF.

The chain employs TRBV12-3 or TRBV12-4 and TRBJ1-2; no clear D. The CDR3 loop spans 14 amino acids. Trimming stripped 10 bases from V and 5 bases from J, with 20 bases between. The CDR3 sequence is CATSPVAQLYGYTF. In DNA, the CDR3 is TGTGCCACCAGCCCGGTAGCACAACTATATGGCTACACCTTC.

CDR3 sequence (DNA): TGTGCCAGCAGTGAAACGGGGTACCGTAATTACCCCCTCCACTTT. Its translation: CASSETGYRNYPLHF. This chain uses TRBV7-9 with TRBJ1-6; no clear D. CDR1 and CDR2 (germline): SEHNR, FQNEAQ (reference sequence). The CDR3 is 15 amino acids. Trimming cost V 6 bases and J 13 bases, with 22 bases left between them.

This clonotype came up once. The junction and the germline gene differ at one end; a read error may be behind it. The chain recombines TRBV7-2 with TRBJ1-5; D is possibly TRBD1 (6 bases). The DNA end is a closer match to TRBJ2-3, so the J assignment may be wrong. Germline V lookup: CDR1 SGHTA, CDR2 FQGNSA. This CDR3 has 14 residues. CDR3 bases: TGTGCCAGCAGTTTAGTGGACAGCAATCATTATCAGTATTTT. Residues: CASSLVDSNHYQYF.